Detailed here is one TCR beta chain. In the authors' methods: Counts of nucleated cells, estimated from reference gene primer amplification, were obtained. Only in-frame clones appear in the TCRdb table, and some are missing; sequencing was by immunoSEQ multiplex PCR. The DNA gave D and trimming, while V, J and clone size come from that table. The sample has under 250,000 clones; approximately 90% are singletons. A Seattle source enrolled patients during active infection and followed them longitudinally. The sample comes from a study of blood T cell repertoires in COVID-19. Study as a whole: Some COVID-19 samples were acute and others convalescent; all came from the United States, Italy and Spain. The analysed material was cDNA or gDNA that came from T cells, B-cell-depleted T cells, or PBMCs.

V dropped 5 bases and J dropped 3 bases, with 11 bases sitting between them. The CDR3 is 13 amino acids. Per germline, CDR1 LNHDA and CDR2 SQIVND (reference sequence). The rearrangement joins TRBV19 to TRBJ2-7; possibly TRBD1 for D (6 bases). Sequencing used peripheral blood. The clonotype comes from a man aged 60 to 75 with COVID-19, enrolled during active disease. In nucleotides, the CDR3 is TGTGCCAGTAGTGGGGACACCATCTACGAGCAGTACTTC. Translating it yields CASSGDTIYEQYF.